A selection of T cell receptor beta chains follows, all from one sample in a study of CD8 T cells in Susac syndrome. One entry per CDR3 protein, called by TCRdb with MiXCR from the immunoSEQ multiplex PCR reads. The table has about 280,000 distinct CDR3 sequences, approximately 81% seen once. The sample was CD8+ T cells from PBMCs. All receptors derive from a human donor with multiple sclerosis. Each CDR3 is given with its conserved first and last residue. The order of the fields is J gene, clone size, D gene, V gene, CDR3 DNA, CDR3 protein. D genes are given only for firm matches. Some rows have no size entry. The others give once, few or many, or a class for an expanded clone.

TRBJ1-2 | - | - | TRBV7-9 | TGTGCCAGCAGCTTAGTAAGAGGGAACGGCTACACCTTC | CASSLVRGNGYTF
TRBJ1-1 | few | TRBD1 | TRBV5-4 | TGTGCCAGCAGCGTCAGGGGGCGAACTGAAGCTTTCTTT | CASSVRGRTEAFF
TRBJ2-7 | few | - | TRBV7-9 | TGTGCCAGCAGATACGAGGGGAGTAGCATCGACGAGCAGTACTTC | CASRYEGSSIDEQYF
TRBJ2-7 | - | - | TRBV5-5 | TGTGCCAGCAGCCTCCCGATCCCCTACGAGCAGTACTTC | CASSLPIPYEQYF
TRBJ1-2 | - | - | TRBV7-9 | TGTGCCAGCAGCTTAGAAACAGCGCTACCTAACTATGGCTACACCTTC | CASSLETALPNYGYTF
TRBJ2-1 | once | - | TRBV9 | TGTGCCAGCAACCAGGGTGCGTCTTGGAATGAGCAGTTCTTC | CASNQGASWNEQFF
TRBJ2-7 | few | - | TRBV23-1 | TGCGCCAGCAGTCAATCCCCCCCGACAGGAATTATCTCCTACGAGCAGTACTTC | CASSQSPPTGIISYEQYF
TRBJ2-4 | - | - | TRBV6-2/TRBV6-3 | TGTGCCAGCAGTCCTCTAGCGACCTTGGGCATTCAGTACTTC | CASSPLATLGIQYF
TRBJ2-5 | - | - | TRBV4-1 | TGCGCCAGCAGCCAAGAGGGCGGGACATTAGAGACCCAGTACTTC | CASSQEGGTLETQYF
TRBJ1-2 | - | - | TRBV7-9 | TGTGCCAGCAGTACCCCGGGGACGGATGGCTACACCTTC | CASSTPGTDGYTF
TRBJ1-1 | - | TRBD1 | TRBV27 | TGTGCCAGCAGCTGGACAGGGGGGAACACTGAAGCTTTCTTT | CASSWTGGNTEAFF
TRBJ2-7 | once | - | TRBV9 | TGTGCCAGCAGCGGCCGCGGGACTGGCTCCTACGAGCAGTACTTC | CASSGRGTGSYEQYF
TRBJ2-4 | - | TRBD2 | TRBV6-1 | TGTGCCAGCAGTGCGTCAGGCGGGAGGGCGGACATTCAGTACTTC | CASSASGGRADIQYF
TRBJ2-1 | - | - | TRBV19 | TGTGCCAGTAGTATAGACAGGAGGACCCAGCAGTTCTTC | CASSIDRRTQQFF
TRBJ1-2 | - | - | TRBV5-4 | TGTGCCAGCAGCGAGAAGGGAGGGTCCCGACGCGGTGGCTACACCTTC | CASSEKGGSRRGGYTF